This TCR beta chain was observed in a study of shared clonotypes between healthy human individuals. Authors' methods: ImmunoSEQ gave junction-only sequences without quality scores, so filtering differed. Using immunoSEQ multiplex PCR, the repertoire was profiled, and TCRdb retains in-frame clones only, with some absent. V, J and clone size are those of that table, while D and trimming were read from the DNA. The repertoire holds roughly 1 million clones, with 70% to 80% as singletons. The V end was cut by 6 bases, the J end by 0 bases, with 9 bases between. The germline V gene encodes CDR1 MNHEY and CDR2 SMNVEV (reference sequence). The CDR3 loop spans 14 amino acids.

The receptor comes from a man aged 18 to 30 in good health. The chain is built from TRBV27 and TRBJ1-5; a possible D gene is TRBD1 (5 bases). The sequenced material came from memory CD4+ T cells sorted from blood. Subset defined: CD45RA-negative fraction. The CDR3 DNA follows: TGTGCCAGCAGCCGGGGGGATAGCAATCAGCCCCAGCATTTT. Translated, it gives CASSRGDSNQPQHF.